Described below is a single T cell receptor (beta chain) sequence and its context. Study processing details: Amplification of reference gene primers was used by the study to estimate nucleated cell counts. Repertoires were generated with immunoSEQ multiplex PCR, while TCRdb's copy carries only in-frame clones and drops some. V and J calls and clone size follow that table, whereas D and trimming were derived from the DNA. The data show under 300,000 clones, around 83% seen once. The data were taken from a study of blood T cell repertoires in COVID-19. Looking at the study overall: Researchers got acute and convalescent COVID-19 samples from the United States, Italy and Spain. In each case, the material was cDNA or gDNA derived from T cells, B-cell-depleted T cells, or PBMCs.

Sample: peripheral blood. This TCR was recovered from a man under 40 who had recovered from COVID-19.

CDR3 protein: CSVEDDRGYGYTF. CDR3 sequence (DNA): TGCAGCGTTGAAGATGACAGAGGATATGGCTACACCTTC. The chain carries TRBV29-1 and TRBJ1-2, with D perhaps matching TRBD1 (5 bases). V shed 0 bases and J shed 5 bases, with 10 bases lying between them. The CDR3 loop spans 13 amino acids. The germline V gene encodes CDR1 SQVTM and CDR2 ANQGSEA.